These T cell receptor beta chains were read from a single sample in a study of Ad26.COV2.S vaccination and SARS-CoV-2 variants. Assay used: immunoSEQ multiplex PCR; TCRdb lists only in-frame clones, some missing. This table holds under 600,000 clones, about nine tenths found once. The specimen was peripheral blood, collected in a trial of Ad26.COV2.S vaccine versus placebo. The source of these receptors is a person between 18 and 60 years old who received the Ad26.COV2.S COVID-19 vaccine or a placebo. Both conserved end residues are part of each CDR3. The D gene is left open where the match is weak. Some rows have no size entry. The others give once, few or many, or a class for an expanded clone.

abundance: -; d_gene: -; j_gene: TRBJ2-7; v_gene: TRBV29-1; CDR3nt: TGCAGCGTTGAAGATCGGGGTTTGGGGTACGAGCAGTACTTC; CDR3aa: CSVEDRGLGYEQYF
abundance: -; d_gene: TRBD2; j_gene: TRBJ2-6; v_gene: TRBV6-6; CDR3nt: TGTGCCAGCAGTCCCCCTTTCGCAAACCTAGCGGGAGGGCCTAAAGGGGCCAACGTCCTGACTTTC; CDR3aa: CASSPPFANLAGGPKGANVLTF
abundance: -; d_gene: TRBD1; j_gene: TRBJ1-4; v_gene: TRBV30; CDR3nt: TGTGCCTGGGCACAGGGGGCATCAACTAATGAAAAACTGTTTTTT; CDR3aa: CAWAQGASTNEKLFF
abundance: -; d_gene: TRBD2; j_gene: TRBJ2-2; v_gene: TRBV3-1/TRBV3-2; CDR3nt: TGTGCCAGCAGCCAAGTGGGCGGGGGAGCGAACACCGGGGAGCTGTTTTTT; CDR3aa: CASSQVGGGANTGELFF
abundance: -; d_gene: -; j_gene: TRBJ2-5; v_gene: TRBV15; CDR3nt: TGTGCCACCAGCACAGTACGCAGGGATTTAGGCTCTAGAGAGACCCAGTACTTC; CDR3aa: CATSTVRRDLGSRETQYF
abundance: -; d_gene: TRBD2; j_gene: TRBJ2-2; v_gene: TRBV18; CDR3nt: TGTGCCAGCTCCCGCTGGACTAGCGGGGGGGCGAACACCGGGGAGCTGTTTTTT; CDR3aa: CASSRWTSGGANTGELFF
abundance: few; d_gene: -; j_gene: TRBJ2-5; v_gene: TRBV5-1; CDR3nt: TGCGCCAGCAGCTTAGACACCGGGACTCAAAGCGAGACCCAGTACTTC; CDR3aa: CASSLDTGTQSETQYF
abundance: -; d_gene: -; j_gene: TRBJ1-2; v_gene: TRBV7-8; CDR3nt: TGTGCCAGCAGCTTTCAGAACCCAAGGGGCTACACCTTC; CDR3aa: CASSFQNPRGYTF
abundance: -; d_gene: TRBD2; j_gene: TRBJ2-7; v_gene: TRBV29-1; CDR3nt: TGCAGCGTCATAGCGGGGCGGTACGAGCAGTACTTC; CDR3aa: CSVIAGRYEQYF
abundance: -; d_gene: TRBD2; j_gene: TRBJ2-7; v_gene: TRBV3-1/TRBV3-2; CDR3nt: TGTGCCAGCAGCCAAGTTTTGCTAGCGGGAGGGTCCTACGAGCAGTACTTC; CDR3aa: CASSQVLLAGGSYEQYF
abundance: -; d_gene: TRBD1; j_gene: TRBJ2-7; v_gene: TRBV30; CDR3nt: TGTGCCTGGATTGGGTCGATTACCGGGACAGGGATCTACGAGCAGTACTTC; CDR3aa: CAWIGSITGTGIYEQYF
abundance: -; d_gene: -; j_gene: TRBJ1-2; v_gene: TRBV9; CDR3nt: TGTGCCAGCAGCGTAGAGGCAGGGCGTTTCTATGGCTACACCTTC; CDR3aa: CASSVEAGRFYGYTF
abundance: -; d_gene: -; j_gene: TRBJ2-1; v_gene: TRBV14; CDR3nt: TGTGCCAGCAGCCAAGATACTTGGTGGGTAGGTGAGCAGTTCTTC; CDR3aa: CASSQDTWWVGEQFF
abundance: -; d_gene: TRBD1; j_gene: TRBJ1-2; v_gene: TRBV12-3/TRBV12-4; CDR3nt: TGTGCCAGCACTGGGGACAGTCTCTCGGGCTACACCTTC; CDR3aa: CASTGDSLSGYTF
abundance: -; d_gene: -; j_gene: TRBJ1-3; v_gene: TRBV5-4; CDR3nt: TGTGCCAGCAGCCGCGGGGAGCTAAACACCATATATTTT; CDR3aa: CASSRGELNTIYF
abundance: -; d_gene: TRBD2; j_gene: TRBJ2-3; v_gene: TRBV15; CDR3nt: TGTGCCACCAGCAGAGATGGGTGGACTAGCGGGAGGAGCACAGATACGCAGTATTTT; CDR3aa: CATSRDGWTSGRSTDTQYF
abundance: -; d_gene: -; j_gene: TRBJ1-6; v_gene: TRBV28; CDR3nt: TGTGCCAGCAGTTTAACGGATAAGTCACCCCTCCACTTT; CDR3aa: CASSLTDKSPLHF
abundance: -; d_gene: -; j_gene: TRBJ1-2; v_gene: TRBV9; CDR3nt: TGTGCCAGCAGCGTAGGGACTGGTATGGGCGGTGGGTACACCTTC; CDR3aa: CASSVGTGMGGGYTF
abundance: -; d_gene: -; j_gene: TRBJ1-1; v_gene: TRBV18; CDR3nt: TGTGCCAGCTCACCGAGTGAGAACACTGAAGCTTTCTTT; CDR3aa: CASSPSENTEAFF
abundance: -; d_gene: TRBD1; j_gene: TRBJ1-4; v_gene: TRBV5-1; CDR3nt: TGCGCCAGCAGCTGGAGGACAGGGTCGGGAACTAATGAAAAACTGTTTTTT; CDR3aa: CASSWRTGSGTNEKLFF
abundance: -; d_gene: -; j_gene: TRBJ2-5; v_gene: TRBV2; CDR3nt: TGTGCCAGCAGTGGGGTAGAGACCCAGTACTTC; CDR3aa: CASSGVETQYF
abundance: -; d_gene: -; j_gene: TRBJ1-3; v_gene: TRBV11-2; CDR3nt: TGTGCCAGCAACCCCCCTGGGGGCTCCCGAAACACCATATATTTT; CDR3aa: CASNPPGGSRNTIYF
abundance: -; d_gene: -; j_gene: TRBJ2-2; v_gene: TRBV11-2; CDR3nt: TGTGCCAGCAGCAAAGACGCAGGGATGAGCACCGGGGAGCTGTTTTTT; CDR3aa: CASSKDAGMSTGELFF
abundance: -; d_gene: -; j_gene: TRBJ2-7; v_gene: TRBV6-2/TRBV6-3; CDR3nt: TGTGCCAGCAGTTACCGGGTCTCCTACGAGCAGTACTTC; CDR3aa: CASSYRVSYEQYF
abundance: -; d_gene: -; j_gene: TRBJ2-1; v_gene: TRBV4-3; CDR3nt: TGCGCCAGCAGCCAAGGGGTAGGGGGGACTTATGAGCAGTTCTTC; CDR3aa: CASSQGVGGTYEQFF
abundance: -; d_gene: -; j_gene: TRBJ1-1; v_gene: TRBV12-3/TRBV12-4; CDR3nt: TGTGCCAGCAGGGCCACAGTGAACACTGAAGCTTTCTTT; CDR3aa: CASRATVNTEAFF
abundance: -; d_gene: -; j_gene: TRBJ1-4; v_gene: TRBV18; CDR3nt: TGTGCCAGCTCACCGGGGGGCACTAATGAAAAACTGTTTTTT; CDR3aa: CASSPGGTNEKLFF
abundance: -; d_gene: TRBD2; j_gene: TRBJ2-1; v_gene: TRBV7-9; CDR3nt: TGTGCCAGCAGCTTAGATGCTGGGGGAGGGGTGGGAAATGAGCAGTTCTTC; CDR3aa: CASSLDAGGGVGNEQFF
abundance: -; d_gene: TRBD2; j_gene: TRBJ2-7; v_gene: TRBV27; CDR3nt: TGTGCCAGCAGTTTATACCCACGGACTAGCGGAGATTACGAGCAGTACTTC; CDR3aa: CASSLYPRTSGDYEQYF
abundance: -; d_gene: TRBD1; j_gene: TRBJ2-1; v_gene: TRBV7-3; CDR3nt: TGTGCCAGCAGCCTCACCGGGACAGGGACGGCCTCCTACAATGAGCAGTTCTTC; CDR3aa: CASSLTGTGTASYNEQFF
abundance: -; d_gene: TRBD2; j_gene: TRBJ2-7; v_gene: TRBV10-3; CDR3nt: TGTGCCATCAGCCCAAGGGGTAGCGGGAAGGTCTCCTACGAGCAGTACTTC; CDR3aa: CAISPRGSGKVSYEQYF
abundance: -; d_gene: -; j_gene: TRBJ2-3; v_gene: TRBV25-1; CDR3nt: TGTGCCAGCAGTGAATCCCCAGGTGGCACAGATACGCAGTATTTT; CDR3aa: CASSESPGGTDTQYF
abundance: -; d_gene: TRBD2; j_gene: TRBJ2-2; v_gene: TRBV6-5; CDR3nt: TGTGCCAGCAGTTACTCACCTAGCGGCTACACCGGGGAGCTGTTTTTT; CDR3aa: CASSYSPSGYTGELFF
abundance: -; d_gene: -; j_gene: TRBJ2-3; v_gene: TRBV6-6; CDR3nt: TGTGCCAGCAGTTACTCGAGGGACCTCCGGTATACGCAGTATTTT; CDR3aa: CASSYSRDLRYTQYF
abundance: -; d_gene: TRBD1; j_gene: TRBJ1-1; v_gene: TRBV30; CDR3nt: TGTGCCTGGAACAGGGGGGACACTGAAGCTTTCTTT; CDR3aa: CAWNRGDTEAFF
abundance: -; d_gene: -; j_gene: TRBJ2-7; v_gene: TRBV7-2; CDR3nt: TGTGCCAGCAGCCTCAGCCGGACCGATAGCTCCTACGAGCAGTACTTC; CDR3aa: CASSLSRTDSSYEQYF
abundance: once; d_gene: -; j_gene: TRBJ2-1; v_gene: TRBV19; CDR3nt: TGTGCCAGTAGTATAACGGCGGGGATAGGTGAGCAGTTCTTC; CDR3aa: CASSITAGIGEQFF
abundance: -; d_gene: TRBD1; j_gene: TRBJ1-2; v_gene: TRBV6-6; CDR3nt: TGTGCCAGCAGTGTACAGGGGGCCTATGGCTACACCTTC; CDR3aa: CASSVQGAYGYTF
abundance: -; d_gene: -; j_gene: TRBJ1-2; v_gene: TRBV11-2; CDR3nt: TGTGCCAGCACCCCTGGGCCCATTTCGGGCTATGGCTACACCTTC; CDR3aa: CASTPGPISGYGYTF
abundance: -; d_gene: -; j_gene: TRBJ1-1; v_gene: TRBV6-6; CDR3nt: TGTGCCAGCAGCCAGGAGGAGGAGAACACTGAAGCTTTCTTT; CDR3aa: CASSQEEENTEAFF
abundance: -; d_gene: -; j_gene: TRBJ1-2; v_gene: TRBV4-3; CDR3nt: TGCGCCAGCAGCCAAGATTTGCGACAGGTCTATGGCTACACCTTC; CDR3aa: CASSQDLRQVYGYTF
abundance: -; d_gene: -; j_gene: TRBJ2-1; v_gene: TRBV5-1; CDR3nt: TGCGCCAGCAGCTTCCTAGGATCGGGCAATGAGCAGTTCTTC; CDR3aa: CASSFLGSGNEQFF
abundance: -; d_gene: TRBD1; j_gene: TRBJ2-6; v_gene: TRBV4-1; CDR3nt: TGCGCCAGCAGCCAAGGACAGGGGCCTGGGGCCAACGTCCTGACTTTC; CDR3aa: CASSQGQGPGANVLTF
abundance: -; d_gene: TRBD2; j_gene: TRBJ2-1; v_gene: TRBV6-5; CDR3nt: TGTGCCAGCAGCAATAGCGGGGGGGCCTATCAGCAGTTCTTC; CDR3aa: CASSNSGGAYQQFF
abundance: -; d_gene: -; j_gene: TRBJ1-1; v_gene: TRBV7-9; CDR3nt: TGTGCCAGCAGCTTAGGTGTTGGGGCGGACACTGAAGCTTTCTTT; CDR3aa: CASSLGVGADTEAFF
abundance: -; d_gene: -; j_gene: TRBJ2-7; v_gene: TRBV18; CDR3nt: TGTGCCAGCTCACCACGGCGGCAGCTGACCTACGAGCAGTACTTC; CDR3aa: CASSPRRQLTYEQYF
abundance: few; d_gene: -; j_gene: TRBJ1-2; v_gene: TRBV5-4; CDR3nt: TGTGCCAGCAGCTGGCACATGGAGAACTATGGCTACACCTTC; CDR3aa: CASSWHMENYGYTF
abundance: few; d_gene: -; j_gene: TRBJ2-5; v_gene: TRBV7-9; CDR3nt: TGTGCCAGCAGCCCTGCCGGGCTAGACAAAGAGACCCAGTACTTC; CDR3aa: CASSPAGLDKETQYF
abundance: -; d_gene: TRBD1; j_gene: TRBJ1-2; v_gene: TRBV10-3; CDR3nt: TGTGCCGCGGGGACAGCCTATGGCTACACCTTC; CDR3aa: CAAGTAYGYTF
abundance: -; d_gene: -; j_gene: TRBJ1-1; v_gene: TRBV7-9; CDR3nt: TGTGCCAGCAGCCAAGGACGGAACACTGAAGCTTTCTTT; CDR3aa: CASSQGRNTEAFF
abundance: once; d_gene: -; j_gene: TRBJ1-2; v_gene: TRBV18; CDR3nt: TGTGCCAGCTCACCACCTGGGTTCTGGGCGGAGTATGGCTACACCTTC; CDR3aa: CASSPPGFWAEYGYTF
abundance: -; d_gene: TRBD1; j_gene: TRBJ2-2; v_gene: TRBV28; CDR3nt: TGTGCCAGCAGTCCCCGGACAGGGGCGTACACCGGGGAGCTGTTTTTT; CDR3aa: CASSPRTGAYTGELFF
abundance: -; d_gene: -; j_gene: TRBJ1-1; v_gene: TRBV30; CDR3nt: TGTGCCTGGACTCGGCTTGGGGCCGGGGACACTGAAGCTTTCTTT; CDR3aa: CAWTRLGAGDTEAFF
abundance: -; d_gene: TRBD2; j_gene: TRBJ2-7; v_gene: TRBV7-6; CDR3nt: TGTGCCAGCAGCCCAACTTGGACTAGCGGGAGTTGCGAGCAGTACTTC; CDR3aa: CASSPTWTSGSCEQYF